This passage covers 14 T cell receptor beta chains from one sample sequenced in a study of blood T cells in healthy people across ages. PCR was performed a second time for about 6 to 12 cycles using a sample-barcoded 5' primer and a J-beta primer mix. TCRdb independently ran MiXCR on the 5' RACE reads; one entry per CDR3 protein. Among 1,300,000 or so distinct CDR3 sequences listed, almost 60% were seen once. Sequenced sample: blood. The receptors stem from a man aged 18 to 29 in good health.

This clonotype was observed at least ten times. The chain links TRBV9 to TRBJ2-1; D is tentatively TRBD1 or TRBD2 (5 bases each). This CDR3 has 11 amino acids. With 0 bases removed from V and 10 bases from J, the gap between germline ends came to 5 bases. Germline V gene lookup returns CDR1 SGDLS and CDR2 YYNGEE. The CDR3 reads CASSVGGEQFF. DNA for the CDR3: TGTGCCAGCAGCGTAGGGGGGGAGCAGTTCTTC.

This chain uses TRBV7-6 with TRBJ2-1, with D possibly TRBD2 on 6 matching bases. Germline loops: CDR1 SGHVS, CDR2 FNYEAQ. This CDR3 spans 15 amino acids. Trimming left V 4 bases short and J 5 bases short, with 15 bases between. The CDR3 is CASSSAWDFNNEQFF. The CDR3 DNA reads TGTGCCAGCAGCTCCGCTTGGGACTTCAACAATGAGCAGTTCTTC. Variable domain in full (rest from reference TRBV7-6 and TRBJ2-1): GAGVSQSPRYKVTKRGQDVALRCDPISGHVSLYWYRQALGQGPEFLTYFNYEAQQDKSGLPNDRFSAERPEGSISTLTIQRTEQRDSAMYRCASSSAWDFNNEQFFGPGTRLTVL.

V and J are TRBV6-5 and TRBJ2-5; D perhaps matches TRBD2 (5 bases). The CDR3 has 17 residues. Deletions cut 1 base from V and 3 bases from J, with 18 bases between. The germline V gene has CDR1 MNHEY and CDR2 SVGAGI. CDR3 loop: CASSYFLADGLEETQYF. Here the CDR3 DNA reads TGTGCCAGCAGTTACTTCCTCGCGGACGGACTTGAAGAGACCCAGTACTTC.

The V and J genes are TRBV7-9 and TRBJ1-1, with TRBD1 matching over 9 bases. Unmatched junction bases numbered 9, after V lost 5 bases and J lost 5 bases. The CDR3 spans 15 residues. Per germline, CDR1 SEHNR and CDR2 FQNEAQ (reference sequence). CDR3 sequence: CASSPPTGGWTEAFF. In DNA, the CDR3 is TGTGCCAGCAGCCCGCCGACAGGGGGTTGGACTGAAGCTTTCTTT.

The CDR3 DNA is TGTGCCAGCGCCCGCGGGGCGTATACGCAGTATTTT. This codes for CASARGAYTQYF. V gene TRBV6-2 or TRBV6-3 combines with J gene TRBJ2-3; D is possibly TRBD2 (6 bases). CDR3 size: 12 residues. Germline loops: CDR1 MNHEY, CDR2 SVGEGT. Trimming took off 8 bases at V and 7 bases at J, with 13 bases between the two ends.

V and J are TRBV4-1 and TRBJ2-5; D is possibly TRBD1 or TRBD2 (5 bases each). Near its end, the DNA agrees better with TRBJ2-7, so the J call may be wrong. This CDR3 region has 15 residues. Germline assignment: CDR1 MGHRA and CDR2 YSYEKL. The CDR3 loop reads CASSPNPGQGYEQYF. The CDR3 DNA follows: TGCGCCAGCAGCCCAAACCCGGGGCAGGGCTACGAGCAGTACTTC.

V gene TRBV4-1 combines with J gene TRBJ2-1; 7 nucleotides agree with TRBD2. The V gene's germline CDR1 is MGHRA and CDR2 YSYEKL. V lost 4 bases to trimming and J lost 7 bases; unmatched junction nucleotides: 16. The CDR3 runs 17 residues. CDR3 in DNA: TGCGCCAGCAGCCTCCGAGACCCCGAGCGGGGAAATAATGAGCAGTTCTTC. Translated, it gives CASSLRDPERGNNEQFF.

V gene TRBV4-3 combines with J gene TRBJ1-1; no clear D gene. This CDR3 region has 17 residues. Per germline, CDR1 LGHNA and CDR2 YSLEER. The ends were cut back, 2 bases at V and 1 base at J, with 17 bases in the middle. CDR3 in DNA: TGCGCCAGCAGCCAAAGGTCCCTTTCCCACGGGAACACTGAAGCTTTCTTT. Its protein product is CASSQRSLSHGNTEAFF.

This clonotype was seen a handful of times. The gene calls are TRBV6-6 and TRBJ1-6; no clear D. V was trimmed by 7 bases and J by 7 bases, leaving 14 bases between them. This CDR3 contains 14 residues. Germline V gene sequence: CDR1 MNHNY, CDR2 SVGAGI (reference sequence). The CDR3 is CASTYYQENSPLHF. CDR3 bases: TGTGCCAGCACCTACTACCAGGAAAATTCACCCCTCCACTTT.

This chain connects TRBV24-1 to TRBJ2-1; the match to TRBD2 covers 14 bases. With the DNA end fitting TRBJ2-7 better, the J assignment may be wrong. Germline V CDR1 and CDR2: KGHDR, SFDVKD. The CDR3 length is 16 residues. The CDR3, as DNA: TGTGCCACCAGTGATCCAGGGACTAGCGGGGGAAATGAGCAGTACTTC. Translated: CATSDPGTSGGNEQYF.

The chain joins TRBV20-1 to TRBJ2-3, with 13 bases identical to TRBD2. This CDR3 is 17 amino acids long. Trimming at V came to 4 bases and at J to 1 base, leaving 8 bases not matched to a gene. Germline V gene lookup returns CDR1 DFQATT and CDR2 SNEGSKA (reference sequence). This CDR3 reads CSANGLAGDRGTDTQYF. The CDR3 DNA reads TGCAGTGCTAACGGACTAGCGGGAGATCGGGGCACAGATACGCAGTATTTT.

The rearrangement joins TRBV5-1 to TRBJ2-7; perhaps TRBD2 as D (7 bases). V lost 4 bases to trimming and J lost 7 bases, with 21 bases between them. CDR3 size: 15 residues. In germline, CDR1 is SGHRS, CDR2 YFSETQ. The CDR3 loop is CASSRGDIRAREQYF. The CDR3 bases are TGCGCCAGCAGCCGGGGGGACATCAGGGCACGAGAGCAGTACTTC.

This clonotype has only a few counts. The V gene is TRBV24-1, the J gene TRBJ2-1, with D perhaps matching TRBD1 (5 bases). V was shortened by 4 bases and J by 4 bases, with 10 bases between the two germline ends. Germline CDR1 is KGHDR and CDR2 is SFDVKD. The CDR3 runs to 14 residues. The DNA of the CDR3 is TGTGCCACCAGTGAGGCAGACAGATACAATGAGCAGTTCTTC. Translation gives CATSEADRYNEQFF.

The chain carries TRBV3-1 and TRBJ2-1; 9 bases are shared with TRBD2. Germline CDR1 is LGHDT and CDR2 is YNNKEL (reference sequence). Trimming removed 3 bases from V and 6 bases from J; junction bases left unmatched: 15. The CDR3 consists of 18 residues. This CDR3 reads CASSQATGPGLASNEQFF. For the CDR3, the DNA is TGTGCCAGCAGCCAGGCGACCGGACCGGGACTAGCCTCCAATGAGCAGTTCTTC.